This TCR beta chain is from a study of cytomegalovirus exposure and HLA in healthy donors. As to this clone: Its cognate antigen is unknown.

General observations from the study: A later examination showed that TCR association rates differed by HLA locus, with DRB1 most and HLA-C fewest. Previously analyzed data showed that most TCR beta V segments were productive at a frequency of about 87% or about 30%.

In the PCR, 60 Vbeta and 13 Jbeta primers were used. Clones were sequenced by immunoSEQ multiplex PCR, and TCRdb holds only the in-frame ones, with some missing. The sample lists 90,000 to 100,000 clones, around 66% occurring once. Germline V lookup: CDR1 SGHRS, CDR2 YFSETQ. The CDR3 consists of 15 residues. V gave up 6 bases and J gave up 5 bases, with 20 bases separating them. This clonotype was sampled from a man aged 30-40 years in good health and CMV-seronegative. This chain joins TRBV5-1 and TRBJ1-1, with no clear D. Sequencing was done on a sample of PBMCs. CDR3 coding DNA: TGCGCCAGCACCTCTTTGGCGGCGGGTGGGACTGAAGCTTTCTTT. It specifies CASTSLAAGGTEAFF.